One sample yielded the 14 T cell receptor beta chains listed below, sequenced in a study of T cells in Graves' hyperthyroidism and ophthalmopathy. Amplified TCR beta CDR3 regions came from RNA transcripts. With the HTBI primer set, the TCR CDR3 went through a first round of RT-PCR. Each CDR3 protein is one row after TCRdb ran MiXCR on the multiplex PCR reads. The sample has fewer than 650,000 distinct CDR3 sequences; around 50% are singletons. The source material was peripheral blood or thyroid tissue (not recorded which). The receptors derive from an adult woman with Graves' disease, either hyperthyroidism or ophthalmopathy (not recorded which).

This clonotype occurred many times. The chain joins TRBV10-1 to TRBJ1-6; D remains unclear. The CDR3 contains 13 residues. Trimming shortened V by 2 bases and J by 7 bases, and 6 bases separated the two germline ends. CDR1 WNHNN and CDR2 SYGVQD come from the germline V gene (reference sequence). CDR3 protein: CASSETPNSPLHF. The CDR3 DNA reads TGCGCCAGCAGTGAGACCCCGAATTCACCCCTCCACTTT.

The chain links TRBV5-1 to TRBJ1-2, with a weak D call TRBD1 (5 bases). This CDR3 spans 14 amino acids. The germline V and J ends were trimmed by 5 bases and 8 bases, with 19 bases remaining between them. The germline V gene encodes CDR1 SGHRS and CDR2 YFSETQ. CDR3 loop: CASRSGSGQGGYTF. The CDR3 coding sequence is TGCGCCAGCAGATCAGGGTCAGGGCAAGGAGGCTACACCTTC.

The chain employs TRBV9 and TRBJ1-1; a possible D gene is TRBD1 (6 bases). Trimming shortened V by 0 bases and J by 4 bases, and 16 bases separated the two germline ends. The CDR3 is 16 residues long. In germline, CDR1 is SGDLS, CDR2 YYNGEE. The CDR3 loop reads CASSVVGGPASTEAFF. CDR3 in DNA: TGTGCCAGCAGCGTAGTCGGGGGGCCCGCAAGCACTGAAGCTTTCTTT. Combining the CDR3 with reference TRBV9 and TRBJ1-1 gives the whole variable domain DSGVTQTPKHLITATGQRVTLRCSPRSGDLSVYWYQQSLDQGLQFLIQYYNGEERAKGNILERFSAQQFPDLHSELNLSSLELGDSALYFCASSVVGGPASTEAFFGQGTRLTVV.

This clonotype was counted a few times. This chain connects TRBV7-8 to TRBJ2-5; D might be TRBD1 or TRBD2, each matching 5 bases. V was cut by 2 bases and J by 5 bases, with 6 bases left in between. Looked up from germline, CDR1 is SGHVS and CDR2 is FQNEAQ. The CDR3 spans 12 residues. The CDR3 nucleotides read TGTGCCAGCAGCTTATGGGACGAGACCCAGTACTTC. It is translated as CASSLWDETQYF.

This clonotype was recorded a few times. The chain is built from TRBV7-8 and TRBJ2-7; 8 nucleotides match TRBD1. CDR3 length: 14 residues. The V segment lost 0 bases and the J segment 3 bases; nucleotides outside the gene matches: 1. Germline V gene data show CDR1 as SGHVS and CDR2 as FQNEAQ. The CDR3 region is CASSLADRGYEQYF. The DNA of the CDR3 is TGTGCCAGCAGCTTAGCCGACAGGGGCTACGAGCAGTACTTC. Together with reference TRBV7-8 and TRBJ2-7, the CDR3 gives the full variable domain: GAGVSQSPRYKVAKRGQDVALRCDPISGHVSLFWYQQALGQGPEFLTYFQNEAQLDKSGLPSDRFFAERPEGSVSTLKIQRTQQEDSAVYLCASSLADRGYEQYFGPGTRLTVT.

The chain recombines TRBV7-9 with TRBJ1-2, with 8 bases aligning to TRBD1. J lost 4 bases, V lost 4 bases, and 5 bases had no gene match. The germline V gene has CDR1 SEHNR and CDR2 FQNEAQ (reference sequence). The CDR3 is 14 residues long. The CDR3, as DNA: TGTGCCAGCAGCTCCGGACAGGGTGCCTATGGCTACACCTTC. Its translation: CASSSGQGAYGYTF.

About this clonotype: One end of the junction varies from germline; a read error may be responsible. The chain is built from TRBV10-3 and TRBJ2-5, with 7 positions matching TRBD2. CDR3 length: 15 residues. The germline V gene encodes CDR1 ENHRY and CDR2 SYGVKD. CDR3 DNA: TGTGCCATCAGTGAGTCGGGACTAACGCAAGAGACCCGGTACTTC. Its translation: CAISESGLTQETRYF.

The gene calls are TRBV6-5 and TRBJ1-6, with a possible D match to TRBD1 (6 bases). The CDR3 has 16 amino acids. In germline, CDR1 is MNHEY, CDR2 SVGAGI. Trimming left V 1 base short and J 7 bases short, with 14 bases between. As DNA, the CDR3 is TGTGCCAGCAGTTACTTTTCCCCGGGACAAAATTCACCCCTCCACTTT. This translates into CASSYFSPGQNSPLHF.

The chain links TRBV2 to TRBJ1-2; possible D gene TRBD1, 5 bases. The CDR3 loop spans 18 amino acids. The germline gives CDR1 SNHLY, CDR2 FYNNEI. V dropped 4 bases and J dropped 0 bases, with 21 bases sitting between them. This CDR3 is CASSGPAATALPNYGYTF. Here the CDR3 DNA reads TGTGCCAGCAGTGGTCCGGCCGCGACAGCACTACCTAACTATGGCTACACCTTC.

The genes are TRBV7-8 and TRBJ2-3; D may be TRBD1 or TRBD2 (6 bases each). V lost 7 bases, J lost 6 bases, and 17 bases lay in between. CDR1 and CDR2 from the germline V gene are SGHVS and FQNEAQ. The CDR3 covers 14 residues. This CDR3 is CASTLRGLSDTQYF. CDR3 DNA sequence: TGTGCCAGCACCCTCAGGGGACTGTCGGATACGCAGTATTTT.

The chain recombines TRBV29-1 with TRBJ1-4; tentatively, D is TRBD1 (5 bases). CDR1 and CDR2 from the germline V gene are SQVTM and ANQGSEA. This CDR3 contains 17 residues. The V and J ends lost 4 bases and 0 bases respectively, with 18 bases between them. The CDR3 sequence is CSVVKGSGSATNEKLFF. The CDR3 DNA is TGCAGCGTTGTGAAGGGGTCGGGAAGTGCAACTAATGAAAAACTGTTTTTT. The complete variable domain, with remaining parts taken from reference TRBV29-1 and TRBJ1-4, reads SAVISQKPSRDICQRGTSLTIQCQVDSQVTMMFWYRQQPGQSLTLIATANQGSEATYESGFVIDKFPISRPNLTFSTLTVSNMSPEDSSIYLCSVVKGSGSATNEKLFFGSGTQLSVL.

Regarding this clonotype: Sequence at one end of the junction differs from germline and may be a read error. The rearrangement links TRBV2 to TRBJ2-5; D is uncertain. Germline loops: CDR1 SNHLY, CDR2 FYNNEI. This CDR3 spans 14 amino acids. The CDR3: CASSQVLGQETQYF. CDR3 nucleotide sequence: TGCGCCAGCAGCCAAGTACTCGGCCAAGAGACCCAGTACTTC.

This clonotype was picked up many times. This chain joins TRBV20-1 and TRBJ1-1; unclear D gene. The CDR3 has 12 residues. Trimming removed 6 bases from V and 8 bases from J, with 16 bases in between. Germline V gene lookup returns CDR1 DFQATT and CDR2 SNEGSKA (reference sequence). CDR3 loop: CSADKHFQEAFF. The CDR3 DNA reads as TGCAGTGCGGATAAACATTTTCAGGAAGCTTTCTTT.

At least ten counts were recorded for this clonotype. This chain joins TRBV19 and TRBJ1-2, with 8 bases matching TRBD1. The CDR3 has 16 residues. Germline V gene sequence: CDR1 LNHDA, CDR2 SQIVND (reference sequence). The V and J ends lost 5 bases and 3 bases, in that order; junction bases with no gene match: 11. CDR3 DNA sequence: TGTGCCAGTAGTGACAGGGGCACAAAGGACTACTATGGCTACACCTTC. Encoded protein: CASSDRGTKDYYGYTF.